A single sample is the source of the 27 T cell receptor beta chains below, sequenced in a study of T-cell reconstitution after alpha-beta-depleted transplantation in children. The TCRbeta library was prepared with unique molecular identifiers. TCRdb reanalysed the PCR reads using MiXCR and keeps one entry per CDR3 protein. The sample lists about 870,000 distinct CDR3 sequences; roughly 15% were seen once. The source material was PBMCs, mostly from graft donor cells, sampled 360 days after TCRalphabeta/CD19-depleted stem cell transplant. Source of these receptors: a male patient between 10 and 17 years old who had a stem cell transplant for acute lymphoblastic leukemia, so the T cells may come from the graft donor.

V and J are TRBV21-1 and TRBJ2-7; the listed D gene, TRBD2, was not tested against the DNA. TRBV21-1 is flagged as a pseudogene. The CDR3 length is 12 residues. In nucleotides, the CDR3 is TGTGCCAGCAGCAGGGCTAGCGCCGAGCAGTACTTC. Protein sequence: CASSRASAEQYF.

J is TRBJ2-5 and V is TRBV5-1; a weak D match, TRBD1 (6 bases). This CDR3 is built from 13 residues. CDR1 is SGHRS, CDR2 YFSETQ, per germline. V was shortened by 5 bases and J by 4 bases, with 12 bases between the two germline ends. In DNA, the CDR3 is TGCGCCAGCAGATTGAGGGGGAGAGAGACCCAGTACTTC. This encodes CASRLRGRETQYF.

The chain carries TRBV25-1 and TRBJ2-5; D call uncertain. The CDR3 loop spans 14 amino acids. Germline V gives CDR1 MGHDK, CDR2 SYGVNS. Trimming pared 0 bases from V and 2 bases from J, leaving 7 bases between. The CDR3 region is CASSEYDGQETQYF. CDR3 nucleotides: TGTGCCAGCAGTGAATACGACGGTCAAGAGACCCAGTACTTC.

The chain has TRBV29-1 and TRBJ2-1; the D gene is possibly TRBD1 (5 bases). The CDR3 covers 21 residues. CDR1 is SQVTM and CDR2 is ANQGSEA in the germline V gene. Trimming took off 5 bases at V and 3 bases at J, with 35 bases between the two ends. CDR3 sequence (DNA): TGCAGCGTTACCATTCAAGATCCACAGGCCTTCCGATCATTTTTCTACAATGAGCAGTTCTTC. Its translation is CSVTIQDPQAFRSFFYNEQFF.

This clonotype was found many times. V gene TRBV24-1 combines with J gene TRBJ2-1, with TRBD2 matching 8 bases. The trim removed 9 bases at V and 6 bases at J, leaving 6 bases unmatched. The length of the CDR3 is 13 residues. Germline lookup yields CDR1 KGHDR and CDR2 SFDVKD. The DNA for the CDR3 is TGTGCCACCGGGACTAGTGGCGTCAATGAGCAGTTCTTC. This codes for CATGTSGVNEQFF.

This clonotype was recorded a few times. This chain connects TRBV12-3 or TRBV12-4 to TRBJ2-5; D might be TRBD2 (6 bases). This CDR3 comprises 15 residues. V shed 3 bases and J shed 7 bases, with 18 bases lying between them. The CDR3 protein is CASSLFGGLEVTQYF. The CDR3 DNA sequence: TGTGCCAGCAGTTTGTTCGGGGGTCTCGAAGTGACCCAGTACTTC.

The chain couples TRBV12-3 or TRBV12-4 to TRBJ1-2; tentative D call: TRBD1 (5 bases). This CDR3 is 14 amino acids long. V dropped 3 bases and J dropped 3 bases, with 11 bases sitting between them. CDR3 nucleotide sequence: TGTGCCAGCAGTTTCACAGGAGCGGACTATGGCTACACCTTC. Translation: CASSFTGADYGYTF.

This clonotype appeared a few times. J is TRBJ2-3 and V is TRBV29-1; the match to TRBD1 covers 9 bases. The CDR3 extends over 12 amino acids. Germline-derived CDR1 and CDR2 are SQVTM and ANQGSEA. The V and J ends lost 7 bases and 4 bases, in that order; junction bases with no gene match: 3. The CDR3 spells CSGRQGADTQYF. DNA of the CDR3: TGCAGCGGAAGACAGGGGGCAGATACGCAGTATTTT.

The chain joins TRBV7-9 to TRBJ2-5; unclear D gene. Trimming took 1 base from V and 5 from J, leaving 8 bases between them. Germline CDR1 and CDR2: SEHNR and FQNEAQ (reference sequence). The CDR3 length is 13 residues. The CDR3 DNA reads as TGTGCCAGCAGCTTAGTGGTCTTGGAGACCCAGTACTTC. This codes for CASSLVVLETQYF.

The chain recombines TRBV20-1 with TRBJ2-1, with D tentatively TRBD2 (6 bases). The CDR3 totals 16 residues. Germline V lookup: CDR1 DFQATT, CDR2 SNEGSKA (reference sequence). Trimming cost V 1 base and J 0 bases, with 13 bases left between them. CDR3 sequence reads: CSARVWDLSSYNEQFF. In DNA, the CDR3 is TGCAGTGCTAGAGTTTGGGACTTAAGCTCCTACAATGAGCAGTTCTTC.

J is TRBJ2-7 and V is TRBV5-5; either TRBD1 or TRBD2 may fit D (5 bases each). This CDR3 is 15 amino acids long. Trimming took 4 bases from V and 2 from J, leaving 16 bases between them. Germline V gene sequence: CDR1 SGHKS, CDR2 YYEKEE (reference sequence). CDR3 region: CASSLIGTGTYEQYF. DNA for the CDR3: TGTGCCAGCAGCCTGATCGGGACGGGGACCTACGAGCAGTACTTC.

The chain is built from TRBV5-1 and TRBJ1-2; D is perhaps TRBD1 (5 bases). CDR3 size: 15 residues. CDR1 and CDR2 from the germline V gene are SGHRS and YFSETQ. The V end was cut by 0 bases, the J end by 3 bases, with 12 bases between. In DNA form, the CDR3 reads TGCGCCAGCAGCTTGGTAGCAGGGCCAGACTATGGCTACACCTTC. It yields the protein CASSLVAGPDYGYTF.

This clonotype came up a few times. CDR3 coding DNA: TGTGCCAGCAGCCCGTCCCCGGGTGGAAGCGGGGAGCTGTTTTTT. This encodes CASSPSPGGSGELFF. The chain couples TRBV3-1 to TRBJ2-2; D is unresolved. V lost 4 bases to trimming and J lost 7 bases, with 16 bases between them. The CDR3 has 15 amino acids. Germline CDR1 and CDR2: LGHDT and YNNKEL (reference sequence).

This clonotype has ten or more counts. The CDR3 sequence: CASSLDEETQYF. In nucleotides, the CDR3 is TGTGCCAGCAGCTTAGATGAAGAGACCCAGTACTTC. This rearrangement joins TRBV7-3 to TRBJ2-5; no clear D. Trimming removed 2 bases at V and 3 bases at J, with 4 bases between. This CDR3 has 12 amino acids. Germline CDR1 SGHTA, CDR2 FQGTGA.

The chain uses TRBV9 and TRBJ2-3, with 9 bases lining up with TRBD2. V dropped 4 bases and J dropped 0; count of bases not matched to a gene: 3. There are 15 residues in the CDR3. The germline V gene encodes CDR1 SGDLS and CDR2 YYNGEE. The CDR3 sequence: CASSRRGGSTDTQYF. The CDR3 DNA sequence: TGTGCCAGCAGCCGGCGGGGGGGGAGCACAGATACGCAGTATTTT.

This clonotype was recorded a few times. The V call is TRBV7-6, the J call TRBJ2-7, with D hard to call. The germline gives CDR1 SGHVS, CDR2 FNYEAQ. CDR3 length: 14 amino acids. V was shortened by 1 base and J by 6 bases, with 13 bases between the two germline ends. The CDR3 spells CASSLEIGIAEQYF. The CDR3 region has the DNA TGTGCCAGCAGCTTAGAGATTGGGATCGCCGAGCAGTACTTC. Full variable domain (outside the CDR3, taken from reference TRBV7-6 and TRBJ2-7): GAGVSQSPRYKVTKRGQDVALRCDPISGHVSLYWYRQALGQGPEFLTYFNYEAQQDKSGLPNDRFSAERPEGSISTLTIQRTEQRDSAMYRCASSLEIGIAEQYFGPGTRLTVT.

The chain combines TRBV11-2 with TRBJ2-5; 7 nucleotides match TRBD2. V was pared by 2 bases and J by 5 bases, with 5 bases of the junction left unmatched. The CDR3 is made up of 14 amino acids. Germline values: CDR1 SGHAT, CDR2 FQNNGV. CDR3 nucleotide sequence: TGTGCCAGCAGCTTATCGTCGGGAGGTGAGACCCAGTACTTC. It is translated as CASSLSSGGETQYF.

The chain links TRBV2 to TRBJ2-5, with no clear D. The CDR3 extends over 13 amino acids. Looked up from germline, CDR1 is SNHLY and CDR2 is FYNNEI. The V gene lost 4 bases and the J gene lost 4 bases, with 10 bases spanning the gap. CDR3 residues: CASSVFGRETQYF. The CDR3 DNA sequence: TGTGCCAGCAGTGTTTTTGGACGAGAGACCCAGTACTTC.

This clonotype was observed a handful of times. The CDR3 loop is CASRQDGRPEKLFF. Here the CDR3 DNA reads TGCGCCAGCAGGCAGGACGGGAGACCTGAAAAACTGTTTTTT. The chain couples TRBV5-1 to TRBJ1-4; D unresolved. Germline CDR1 and CDR2: SGHRS and YFSETQ. Trimming cost V 5 bases and J 7 bases, with 15 bases left between them. The CDR3 loop spans 14 amino acids.

The chain combines TRBV6-5 with TRBJ2-5, with a weak D call TRBD2 (5 bases). This CDR3 has 15 residues. V was pared by 2 bases and J by 0 bases, with 10 bases between. The germline CDR1 and CDR2 sequences are MNHEY and SVGAGI. The CDR3 region is CASSYRTGNQETQYF. The DNA of the CDR3 is TGTGCCAGCAGTTACCGGACTGGAAACCAAGAGACCCAGTACTTC.

This clonotype was recorded a few times. The chain recombines TRBV7-9 with TRBJ2-2; TRBD2 aligns across 9 bases. V gave up 4 bases and J gave up 0 bases; unmatched junction bases: 6. The CDR3 spans 17 residues. Germline V lookup: CDR1 SEHNR, CDR2 FQNEAQ (reference sequence). As DNA, the CDR3 is TGTGCCAGCAGCTCAGGAGGCGGGAGGGCGAACACCGGGGAGCTGTTTTTT. This encodes CASSSGGGRANTGELFF.

This clonotype was seen only a few times. The rearrangement links TRBV4-2 to TRBJ2-7; TRBD2 matches 8 bases. Germline CDR1 is LGHNA and CDR2 is YNFKEQ. J lost 1 base, V lost 1 base, and 6 bases had no gene match. This CDR3 has 16 amino acids. The DNA of the CDR3 is TGTGCCAGCAGCCAAGTGGTAGCGGGAAGATCCTACGAGCAGTACTTC. Its translation: CASSQVVAGRSYEQYF.

This chain uses TRBV11-2 with TRBJ2-7; 13 nucleotides agree with TRBD2. In germline, CDR1 is SGHAT, CDR2 FQNNGV. This CDR3 has 16 residues. The trim removed 6 bases at V and 3 bases at J, leaving 8 bases unmatched. CDR3 coding DNA: TGTGCCAGCAGTCTTCCTGGACTAGCGGGAGTCTACGAGCAGTACTTC. Translated: CASSLPGLAGVYEQYF.

This clonotype has at least ten counts. This chain links TRBV9 with TRBJ1-2, with 7 bases fitting TRBD1. V shed 6 bases, J shed 5 bases, and the junction held 4 bases outside the gene matches. CDR1 and CDR2 from the germline V gene are SGDLS and YYNGEE. The CDR3 loop spans 12 amino acids. The CDR3 DNA is TGTGCCAGCACCGGGACAGCTTATGGCTACACCTTC. Protein sequence: CASTGTAYGYTF.

The table lists this clonotype with a few counts. The chain joins TRBV5-1 to TRBJ2-7; 12 bases line up with TRBD1. The V and J ends lost 2 bases and 5 bases, in that order; junction bases with no gene match: 8. The CDR3 totals 16 residues. CDR1 and CDR2 from the germline V gene are SGHRS and YFSETQ. In nucleotides, the CDR3 is TGCGCCAGCAGCTTCGGGACAGGGGGCGCAAGGGACGAGCAGTACTTC. Amino acids: CASSFGTGGARDEQYF.

This sequence joins TRBV5-1 and TRBJ1-6; D possibly corresponds to TRBD1 (6 bases). Trimming took 3 bases from V and 5 from J, leaving 18 bases between them. This CDR3 is built from 17 residues. CDR1 is SGHRS and CDR2 is YFSETQ in the germline V gene. Here the CDR3 reads CASSWRRQVEDNSPLHF. The CDR3, as DNA: TGCGCCAGCAGCTGGAGAAGACAGGTAGAGGATAATTCACCCCTCCACTTT. The whole variable domain, filled in from reference TRBV5-1 and TRBJ1-6, reads KAGVTQTPRYLIKTRGQQVTLSCSPISGHRSVSWYQQTPGQGLQFLFEYFSETQRNKGNFPGRFSGRQFSNSRSEMNVSTLELGDSALYLCASSWRRQVEDNSPLHFGNGTRLTVT.

This chain uses TRBV18 with TRBJ2-4; possible D gene TRBD2, 6 bases. V was cut by 2 bases and J by 0 bases, with 14 bases left in between. This CDR3 region has 17 residues. Germline V gene lookup returns CDR1 KGHSH and CDR2 LQKENI. The CDR3 spells CASSPGGVLIAKNIQYF. CDR3 nucleotides: TGTGCCAGCTCACCAGGAGGGGTTCTTATAGCCAAAAACATTCAGTACTTC.